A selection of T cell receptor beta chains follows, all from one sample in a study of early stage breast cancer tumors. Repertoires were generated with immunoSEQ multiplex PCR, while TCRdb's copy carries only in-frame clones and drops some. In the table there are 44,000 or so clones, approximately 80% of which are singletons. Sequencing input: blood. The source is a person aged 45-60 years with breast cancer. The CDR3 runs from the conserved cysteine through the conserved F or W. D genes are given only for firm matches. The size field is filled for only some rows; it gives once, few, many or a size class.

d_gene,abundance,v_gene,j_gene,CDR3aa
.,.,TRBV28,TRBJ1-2,CASSSPGGVAGYTF
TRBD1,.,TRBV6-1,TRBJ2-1,CASVSGGSYNEQFF
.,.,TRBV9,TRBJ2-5,CASSAGAVRETQYF
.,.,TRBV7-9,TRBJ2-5,CASSEGTHGGETQYF
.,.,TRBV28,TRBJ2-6,CASSSVLGGDEANVLTF
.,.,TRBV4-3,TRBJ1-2,CASSQGDASSAYGYTF
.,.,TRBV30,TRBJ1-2,CASTSSVGADGYGYTF
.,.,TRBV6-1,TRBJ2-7,CASRTPPTYEQYF
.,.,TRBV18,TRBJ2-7,CASSPASSPHEQYF
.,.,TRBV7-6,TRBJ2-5,CASSWGGAPQETQYF
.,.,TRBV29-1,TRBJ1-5,CSAKEGNQPQHF
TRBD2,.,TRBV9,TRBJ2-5,CASSAQTSGVATQYF
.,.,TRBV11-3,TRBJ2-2,CASPTGINTGELFF
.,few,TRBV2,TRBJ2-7,CASSGDRDYEQYF
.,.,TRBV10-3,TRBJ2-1,CAISPLSGSPAGNEQFF
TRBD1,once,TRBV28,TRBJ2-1,CASSTSGQGTGEQFF
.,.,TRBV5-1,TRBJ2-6,CASSSEYSGANVLTF
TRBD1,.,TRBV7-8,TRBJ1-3,CASSFRGRKGNTIYF
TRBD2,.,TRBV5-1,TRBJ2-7,CASSPGGGRDLSEQYF
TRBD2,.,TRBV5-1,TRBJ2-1,CASSFEAGGRNEQFF
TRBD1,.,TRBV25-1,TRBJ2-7,CASSDRGQGTYEQYF
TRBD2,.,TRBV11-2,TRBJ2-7,CASSPHTGRASYEQYF
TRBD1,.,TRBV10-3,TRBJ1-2,CANRQGNYGYTF
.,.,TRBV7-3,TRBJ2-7,CASSLAQSHEQYF
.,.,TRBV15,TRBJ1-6,CATSRDRNNSPLHF
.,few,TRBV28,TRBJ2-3,CASSLRGGTDTQYF
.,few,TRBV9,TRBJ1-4,CASSVGQSNEKLFF
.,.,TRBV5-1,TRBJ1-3,CASSLGVSGNTIYF
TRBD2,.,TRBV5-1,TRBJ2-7,CASSLGGLAGGRNEQYF
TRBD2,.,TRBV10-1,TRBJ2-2,CASGSGGGTGELFF
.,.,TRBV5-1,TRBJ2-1,CASSSGTGGPYNEQFF
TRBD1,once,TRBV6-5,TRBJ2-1,CASSSGQGIINEQFF
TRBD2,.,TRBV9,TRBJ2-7,CASSVSGGRGYEQYF
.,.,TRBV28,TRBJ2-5,CASSLSGLQETQYF
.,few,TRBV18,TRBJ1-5,CASSKVSEPQHF
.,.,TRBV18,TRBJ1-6,CASSPFPTEIYNSPLHF
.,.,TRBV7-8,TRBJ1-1,CASSIQWTEAFF
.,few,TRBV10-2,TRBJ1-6,CASSENIGSPLHF
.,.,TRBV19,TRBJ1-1,CASTYPIGNTEAFF
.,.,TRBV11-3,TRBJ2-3,CASSLDRSSGSTDTQYF
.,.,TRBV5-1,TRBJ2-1,CASSSPLGEGDNEQFF
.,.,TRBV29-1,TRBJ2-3,CSAKGTQATSTDTQYF
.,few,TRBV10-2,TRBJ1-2,CASSAGVYGYTF
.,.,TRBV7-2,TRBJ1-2,CASSQNQYGFYGYTF
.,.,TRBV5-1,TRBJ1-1,CASSLSGATEAFF